Shown below are 5 T cell receptor beta chains from a single sample sequenced in a study of T-cell reconstitution after alpha-beta-depleted transplantation in children. It was with unique molecular identifiers that the TCRbeta library was prepared. TCRdb fed the PCR reads into MiXCR, producing one record per CDR3 protein. Here the sample spans some 840,000 distinct CDR3 sequences, 16% being singletons. The source was PBMCs, mostly from graft donor cells, collected 360 days after TCRalphabeta/CD19-depleted stem cell transplant. These receptors were taken from a male patient under 18 who had a stem cell transplant for acute lymphoblastic leukemia, so the T cells may come from the graft donor.

This chain joins TRBV7-9 and TRBJ2-7; 8 positions match TRBD1. Trimming at V came to 5 bases and at J to 6 bases, leaving 9 bases not matched to a gene. This CDR3 is built from 14 residues. CDR1 SEHNR and CDR2 FQNEAQ come from the germline V gene (reference sequence). CDR3 amino acids: CASSPPTGAVEQYF. CDR3 nucleotide sequence: TGTGCCAGCAGCCCACCGACAGGGGCAGTCGAGCAGTACTTC.

The chain employs TRBV5-1 and TRBJ2-1; TRBD2 agrees at 8 bases. Germline V gives CDR1 SGHRS, CDR2 YFSETQ. There are 15 residues in the CDR3. With V trimmed by 8 bases and J by 7 bases, 14 bases remained unmatched. Here the CDR3 DNA reads TGCGCCAGTTATCTATGGACAGCGGGAGCGAATGAGCAGTTCTTC. Translated: CASYLWTAGANEQFF.

The chain couples TRBV3-1 to TRBJ2-7; 10 bases fit TRBD2. Germline values: CDR1 LGHDT, CDR2 YNNKEL (reference sequence). The CDR3 length is 16 residues. Trimming removed 2 bases from V and 0 bases from J; junction bases left unmatched: 4. CDR3 bases: TGTGCCAGCAGCCAACAGGGACTAGCGAGCTCCTACGAGCAGTACTTC. Translating it yields CASSQQGLASSYEQYF.

This clonotype has more than one count but fewer than ten. The V and J genes are TRBV4-1 and TRBJ2-5; D is possibly TRBD1 or TRBD2 (5 bases each). Trimming left V 2 bases short and J 5 bases short, with 18 bases between. The germline V gene encodes CDR1 MGHRA and CDR2 YSYEKL. CDR3 length equals 16 residues. In nucleotides, the CDR3 is TGCGCCAGCAGCCAACCTCGACAGCGGCCCAAGGAGACCCAGTACTTC. Amino acid sequence: CASSQPRQRPKETQYF.

Only a few counts were recorded for this clonotype. The chain joins TRBV11-3 to TRBJ2-3; 9 nucleotides agree with TRBD2. The CDR3 contains 15 residues. Germline CDR1 is SGHNT and CDR2 is YENEEA. Trimming cost V 5 bases and J 4 bases; bases outside gene matches: 7. CDR3 sequence reads: CASSVGLALADTQYF. The CDR3 nucleotides read TGTGCCAGCAGCGTTGGACTAGCGTTGGCAGATACGCAGTATTTT.